The T cell receptor beta chain under discussion was sequenced for a study of response to subunit inactivated influenza vaccine. The study, taken as a whole, reports: Authors suggested each seasonal flu vaccination may recruit only limited numbers of new T cells.

This CDR3 spans 16 amino acids. Germline V gene data show CDR1 as MNHEY and CDR2 as SVGAGI. The J segment lost 3 bases and the V segment lost 2 bases, leaving 10 bases of the junction unmatched. In TCRdb, the RT-PCR reads were re-called with MiXCR into one record per CDR3 protein. Found here are 700,000 to 900,000 distinct CDR3 sequences, 20% to 25% of them singletons; the top ten hold roughly a tenth. About this clonotype: Its cognate antigen is unknown.

The receptor was isolated from a middle-aged man who received an inactivated influenza vaccine. V is TRBV6-5 and J is TRBJ2-7, with 7 nucleotides matching TRBD2. Source: PBMCs from blood, taken around 5 days after vaccination. The DNA for the CDR3 is TGTGCCAGCAGTTACACATCTAGCGGAGGGAGCTACGAGCAGTACTTC. This sequence encodes CASSYTSSGGSYEQYF.